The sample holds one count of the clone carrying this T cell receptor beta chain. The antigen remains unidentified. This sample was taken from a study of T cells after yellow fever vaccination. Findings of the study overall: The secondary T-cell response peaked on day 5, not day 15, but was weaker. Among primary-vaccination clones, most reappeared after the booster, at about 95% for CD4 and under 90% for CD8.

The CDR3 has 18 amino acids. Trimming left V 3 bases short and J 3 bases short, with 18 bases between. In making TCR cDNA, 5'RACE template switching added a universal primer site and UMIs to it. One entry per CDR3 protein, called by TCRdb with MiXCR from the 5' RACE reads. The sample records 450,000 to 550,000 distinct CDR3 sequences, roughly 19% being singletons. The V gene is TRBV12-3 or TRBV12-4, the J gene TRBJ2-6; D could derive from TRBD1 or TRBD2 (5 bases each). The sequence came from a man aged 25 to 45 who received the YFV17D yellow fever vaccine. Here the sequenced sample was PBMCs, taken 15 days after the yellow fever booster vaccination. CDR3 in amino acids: CASSFRGTGVGGANVLTF. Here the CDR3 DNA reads TGTGCCAGCAGTTTTAGAGGGACGGGCGTCGGTGGGGCCAACGTCCTGACTTTC.